This T cell receptor (beta chain) was sequenced in a study of blood T cell repertoires in COVID-19. This clone has a single count. Authors' data handling: Scientists estimated how many nucleated cells there were by amplifying reference gene primers. Sequencing used immunoSEQ multiplex PCR; TCRdb keeps in-frame clones, though not all of them. That table supplies the V and J calls and clone size; D and trimming were determined from the DNA. The sample has hundreds of thousands of clones, around nine tenths seen once; the top ten hold roughly 0.69%. Sequenced material: peripheral blood. This TCR derives from a man aged 40-50 years with acute or convalescent COVID-19.

The CDR3 protein is CASSQDLGGDTEAFF. The CDR3 DNA sequence: TGCGCCAGCAGCCAAGATTTGGGGGGGGACACTGAAGCTTTCTTT. V is TRBV4-1 and J is TRBJ1-1; possibly TRBD1 for D (5 bases). The CDR3 contains 15 residues. Looked up from germline, CDR1 is MGHRA and CDR2 is YSYEKL. The V gene lost 0 bases and the J gene lost 3 bases, with 11 bases spanning the gap.